Below, 11 T cell receptor beta chains from the same sample are listed, as sequenced in a study of spatial heterogeneity in lung cancer. The time point was: sample taken at primary tumor resection. The antigens for these receptors are not known. TCRdb independently ran MiXCR on the 5' RACE reads; one entry per CDR3 protein. The sample has about 5,000 distinct CDR3 sequences, about an eighth seen once; the top ten hold about a tenth. Study-wide findings and caveats: The study found that expanded intratumoral alpha and beta TCR counts tracked tumor mutation counts.

The starting material was lung tumor tissue, obtained at surgery. These receptors came from a female donor with early-stage non-small cell lung cancer.

By frequency in the sample, this clonotype is medium-sized. The chain is built from TRBV6-2 or TRBV6-3 and TRBJ1-5, with 10 bases that match TRBD1. The CDR3 covers 16 residues. CDR1 is MNHEY and CDR2 is SVGEGT in the germline V gene. The J segment lost 6 bases and the V segment lost 5 bases, leaving 10 bases of the junction unmatched. The CDR3 DNA reads as TGTGCCAGCAGTCATCGACAGGGGGCGAAGGCTCAGCCCCAGCATTTT. It translates to CASSHRQGAKAQPQHF.

By share, this clonotype ranks as medium-sized. J is TRBJ2-3 and V is TRBV12-3 or TRBV12-4, with D possibly being TRBD1 or TRBD2 (5 bases each). The V and J ends lost 6 bases and 14 bases respectively, with 27 bases between them. The CDR3 runs 15 residues. The CDR3 nucleotides are TGTGCCAGCAGCCTGGAAATTGCTCGGGACGCGCGCCGGTATTTT. It is translated as CASSLEIARDARRYF.

This clonotype is medium-sized in the sample. The chain employs TRBV5-6 and TRBJ1-1; D perhaps matches TRBD1 (5 bases). The germline gives CDR1 SGHDT, CDR2 YYEEEE. Trimming took off 0 bases at V and 5 bases at J, with 20 bases between the two ends. The CDR3 length is 17 residues. The CDR3 nucleotides read TGTGCCAGCAGCTTGGTCGGAAGCTTTACCGGGGGGACTGAAGCTTTCTTT. Translating it yields CASSLVGSFTGGTEAFF.

By frequency in the sample, this clonotype is medium-sized (0.01 to 0.1%). The chain employs TRBV4-1 and TRBJ1-2, with unresolved D. Deletions cut 0 bases from V and 2 bases from J, with 16 bases between. The CDR3 runs 17 residues. Per the germline V gene, CDR1 is MGHRA and CDR2 is YSYEKL. CDR3 DNA sequence: TGCGCCAGCAGCCAAGATTCGACATGGGTCCTAAACTATGGCTACACCTTC. Encoded protein: CASSQDSTWVLNYGYTF.

To note about this clonotype: Germline and junction disagree at one end, which may indicate a read error. This sequence joins TRBV30 and TRBJ2-1, with D perhaps assigned TRBD1 or TRBD2 (5 bases each). Germline assignment: CDR1 GTSNPN and CDR2 SVGIG (reference sequence). The CDR3 has 15 amino acids. CDR3 DNA: TGTGCCTGCCCGACAGAGGGGCCCTCCGACAATGAGCAGTTCTTC. This codes for CACPTEGPSDNEQFF.

This clonotype is medium-sized by share. The V call is TRBV25-1, the J call TRBJ2-5; the match to TRBD2 covers 8 bases. This CDR3 is built from 15 residues. The V and J ends lost 1 base and 5 bases, in that order; junction bases with no gene match: 6. Germline-derived CDR1 and CDR2 are MGHDK and SYGVNS. CDR3 protein: CASSELRQREETQYF. The CDR3 DNA reads TGTGCCAGCAGTGAATTACGACAGCGGGAGGAGACCCAGTACTTC.

This clonotype was seen repeatedly, ten times or more. The genes are TRBV7-9 and TRBJ1-1, with a tentative D call TRBD1 (6 bases). Deletions cut 5 bases from V and 7 bases from J, with 17 bases between. The CDR3 has 14 amino acids. The germline CDR1 and CDR2 sequences are SEHNR and FQNEAQ (reference sequence). CDR3 nucleotides: TGTGCCAGCAGCCCGGACAGCATTTCGCTTGAAGCTTTCTTT. Translating gives CASSPDSISLEAFF.

This chain connects TRBV12-3 or TRBV12-4 to TRBJ2-1; the match to TRBD2 covers 8 bases. This CDR3 contains 16 residues. V trimming: 7 bases; J trimming: 2 bases; junction bases outside the gene matches: 10. CDR3 amino acids: CASTPRGAVAYNEQFF. CDR3 bases: TGTGCCAGCACCCCGCGGGGGGCGGTAGCCTACAATGAGCAGTTCTTC.

CDR3 nucleotide sequence: TGTGCCAGCAGTGATGCCAGCCAAGAGGGCTACACCTTC. Translated: CASSDASQEGYTF. The chain recombines TRBV2 with TRBJ1-2, with D unclear. V lost 3 bases to trimming and J lost 8 bases, with 13 bases between them. The germline gives CDR1 SNHLY, CDR2 FYNNEI. CDR3 length equals 13 residues.

The chain is built from TRBV2 and TRBJ2-3; 10 bases are a match to TRBD2. Germline V gives CDR1 SNHLY, CDR2 FYNNEI. The V and J ends lost 0 bases and 9 bases, in that order; junction bases with no gene match: 9. CDR3 size: 16 residues. The CDR3 sequence is CASSEAASGGGGTQYF. The CDR3 DNA reads as TGTGCCAGCAGTGAAGCGGCTAGCGGGGGAGGTGGAACGCAGTATTTT.

This clonotype has at least ten counts. This sequence joins TRBV19 and TRBJ1-5; TRBD1 aligns across 8 bases. Unmatched junction bases numbered 6, after V lost 7 bases and J lost 4 bases. CDR1 is LNHDA, CDR2 SQIVND, per germline (reference sequence). The CDR3 totals 14 residues. CDR3 DNA sequence: TGTGCCAGTACGGACAGGGTGACGAATCAGCCCCAGCATTTT. This encodes CASTDRVTNQPQHF.